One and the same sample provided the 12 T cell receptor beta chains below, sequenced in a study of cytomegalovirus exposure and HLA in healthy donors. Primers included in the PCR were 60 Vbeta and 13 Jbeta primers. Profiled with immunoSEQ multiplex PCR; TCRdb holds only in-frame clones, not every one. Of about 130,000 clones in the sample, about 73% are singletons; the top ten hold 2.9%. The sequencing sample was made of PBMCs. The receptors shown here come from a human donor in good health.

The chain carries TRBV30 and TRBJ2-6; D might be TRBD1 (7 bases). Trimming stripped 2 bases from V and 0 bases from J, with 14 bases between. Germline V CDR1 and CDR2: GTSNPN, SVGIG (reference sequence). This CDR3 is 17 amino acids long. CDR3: CAWSSRRGVSGANVLTF. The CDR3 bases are TGTGCCTGGAGTTCTCGCAGGGGGGTCTCTGGGGCCAACGTCCTGACTTTC.

The CDR3 DNA reads TGCGCCAGCAAGGAGACAGGGGGCGTGGGGCAGCTGTTTTTT. Its protein product is CASKETGGVGQLFF. The genes are TRBV10-1 and TRBJ1-4; the match to TRBD1 covers 10 bases. Unmatched junction bases numbered 13, after V lost 7 bases and J lost 14 bases. From germline, CDR1 is WNHNN and CDR2 SYGVQD (reference sequence). There are 14 residues in the CDR3.

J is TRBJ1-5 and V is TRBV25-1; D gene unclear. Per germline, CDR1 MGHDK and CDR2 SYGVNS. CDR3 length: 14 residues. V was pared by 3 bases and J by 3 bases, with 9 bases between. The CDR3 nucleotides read TGTGCCAGCAGTGAGTTCGGGGACAATCAGCCCCAGCATTTT. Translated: CASSEFGDNQPQHF. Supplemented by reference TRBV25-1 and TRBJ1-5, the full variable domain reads EADIYQTPRYLVIGTGKKITLECSQTMGHDKMYWYQQDPGMELHLIHYSYGVNSTEKGDLSSESTVSRIRTEHFPLTLESARPSHTSQYLCASSEFGDNQPQHFGDGTRLSIL.

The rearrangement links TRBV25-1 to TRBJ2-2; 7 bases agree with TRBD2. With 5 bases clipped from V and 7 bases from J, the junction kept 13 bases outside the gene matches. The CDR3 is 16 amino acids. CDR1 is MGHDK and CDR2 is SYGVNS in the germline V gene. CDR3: CASSSAVQGGNGELFF. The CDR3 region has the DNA TGTGCCAGCAGTAGCGCGGTGCAGGGAGGGAACGGGGAGCTGTTTTTT.

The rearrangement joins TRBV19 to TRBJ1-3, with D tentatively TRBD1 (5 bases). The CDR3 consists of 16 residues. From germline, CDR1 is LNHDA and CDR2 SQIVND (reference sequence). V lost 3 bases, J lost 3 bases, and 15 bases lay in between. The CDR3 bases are TGTGCCAGTAGTATTGTCTACAGGCGAGTTGGAAACACCATATATTTT. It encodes CASSIVYRRVGNTIYF.

CDR3 DNA: TGTGCCAGCAGTTTTGTAGGGGCCGGTAACAATGAGCAGTTCTTC. This translates into CASSFVGAGNNEQFF. The V call is TRBV28, the J call TRBJ2-1; D perhaps matches TRBD1 (5 bases). CDR3 length equals 15 residues. Trimming left V 3 bases short and J 5 bases short, with 14 bases between. The V gene's germline CDR1 is MDHEN and CDR2 SYDVKM.

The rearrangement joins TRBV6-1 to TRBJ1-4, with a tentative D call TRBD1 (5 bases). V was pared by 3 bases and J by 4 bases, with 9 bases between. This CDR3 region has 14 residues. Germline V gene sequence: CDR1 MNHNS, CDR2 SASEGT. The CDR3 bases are TGTGCCAGCAGTGAGTCCCAGGGTAATGAAAAACTGTTTTTT. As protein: CASSESQGNEKLFF.

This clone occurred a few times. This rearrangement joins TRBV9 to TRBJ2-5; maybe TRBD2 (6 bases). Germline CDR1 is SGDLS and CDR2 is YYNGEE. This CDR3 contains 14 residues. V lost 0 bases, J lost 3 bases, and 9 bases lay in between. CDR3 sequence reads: CASSVGLVEETQYF. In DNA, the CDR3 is TGTGCCAGCAGCGTAGGACTAGTCGAAGAGACCCAGTACTTC.

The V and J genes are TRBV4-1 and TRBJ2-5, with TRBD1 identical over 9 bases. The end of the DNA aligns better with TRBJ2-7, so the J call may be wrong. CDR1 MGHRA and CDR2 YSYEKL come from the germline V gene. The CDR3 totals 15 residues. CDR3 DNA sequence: TGCGCCAGCAAAGATGGGACAGGGTTCGTCTACGAGCAGTACTTC. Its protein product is CASKDGTGFVYEQYF.

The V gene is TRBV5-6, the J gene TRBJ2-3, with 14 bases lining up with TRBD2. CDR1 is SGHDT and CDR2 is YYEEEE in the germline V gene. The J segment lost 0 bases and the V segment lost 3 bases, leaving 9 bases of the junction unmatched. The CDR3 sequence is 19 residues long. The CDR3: CASSSSGTSGGPSTDTQYF. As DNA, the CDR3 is TGTGCCAGCAGCTCGAGTGGGACTAGCGGGGGCCCCAGCACAGATACGCAGTATTTT.

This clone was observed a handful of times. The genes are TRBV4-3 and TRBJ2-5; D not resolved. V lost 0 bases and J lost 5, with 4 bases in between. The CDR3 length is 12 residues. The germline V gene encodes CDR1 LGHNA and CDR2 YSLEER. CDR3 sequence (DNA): TGCGCCAGCAGCCAAGATCGGGAGACCCAGTACTTC. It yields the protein CASSQDRETQYF.

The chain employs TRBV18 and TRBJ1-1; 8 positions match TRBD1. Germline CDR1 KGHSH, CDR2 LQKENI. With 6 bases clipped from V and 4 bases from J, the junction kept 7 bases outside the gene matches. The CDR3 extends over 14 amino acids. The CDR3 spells CASSPAGGGTEAFF. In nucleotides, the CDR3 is TGTGCCAGCTCTCCTGCAGGGGGCGGCACTGAAGCTTTCTTT.